Listed below are T cell receptor beta chains from one sample, sequenced in a study of blood T cell repertoires in COVID-19. Only in-frame clones appear in the TCRdb table, and some are missing; sequencing was by immunoSEQ multiplex PCR. The sample contains approximately 150,000 clones, approximately 80% of which appear only once. Material: peripheral blood. The receptors stem from a human donor in a cohort sampled during active COVID-19. CDR3s include the opening cysteine and the closing phenylalanine or tryptophan. The order of the fields is J gene, V gene, clone size, CDR3 protein. Clone size is stated in some rows and not others, as once, few, many or a class when expanded.

TRBJ2-7 TRBV7-2 medium-sized CASSFVLAAYEQYF
TRBJ2-6 TRBV7-6 . CASSLQTGGLGANVLTF
TRBJ1-2 TRBV4-1 . CASSQDRGRLPYGYTF
TRBJ1-5 TRBV3-1/TRBV3-2 . CASSQEAGGYQPQHF
TRBJ2-7 TRBV7-2 once CASSPRGGGGQYF
TRBJ2-5 TRBV6-5 once CASRLSGLRKETQYF
TRBJ2-5 TRBV29-1 . CSVRQGQETQYF
TRBJ2-3 TRBV19 . CASHPFPGGDTQYF
TRBJ2-3 TRBV7-9 . CASSLEGGISTDTQYF
TRBJ2-7 TRBV15 . CATSSPGLPLYEQYF
TRBJ2-7 TRBV19 . CASSLRTGPSYEQYF
TRBJ2-2 TRBV27 . CASSPMTGAGELFF
TRBJ2-7 TRBV2 few CASTFPVRYEQYF
TRBJ2-7 TRBV21-1 . CASSKAPVWDRGFKIHEQYF
TRBJ2-7 TRBV5-6 . CASRLTGSSYEQYF
TRBJ2-7 TRBV27 . CASSPLGTGHYEQYF
TRBJ2-1 TRBV29-1 once CSGGLAGGYNEQFF
TRBJ1-2 TRBV7-9 . CASSPMYLRQGGGDGYTF
TRBJ2-7 TRBV27 . CASSLRQGITYEQYF
TRBJ1-1 TRBV21-1 . CASSSRGRECTEAFF
TRBJ2-6 TRBV7-2 . CASSLEGGRANIF
TRBJ1-2 TRBV20-1 . CSASDSVFGYTF
TRBJ2-7 TRBV6-2/TRBV6-3 once CASSFVLAGAEQYF
TRBJ2-6 TRBV10-3 . CAISQAGTGANVLTF
TRBJ2-3 TRBV3-1/TRBV3-2 . CASSPPRDSPRTDTQYF
TRBJ2-7 TRBV20-1 few CSASRQGLGYEQYF
TRBJ2-7 TRBV6-5 few CASSYAGGAPYEQYF
TRBJ1-4 TRBV27 once CASSPRDRPNEKLFF
TRBJ1-3 TRBV18 . CASSKWPGNTIYF
TRBJ2-7 TRBV6-5 . CASSPDGSEQYF
TRBJ2-1 TRBV24-1 few CATSDPGLAGGYEQFF
TRBJ1-1 TRBV9 . CASSPGQGHTEAFF
TRBJ1-5 TRBV28 . CASRRIGRDNQPQHF
TRBJ2-5 TRBV7-6 . CASTPSGYQETQYF
TRBJ1-1 TRBV6-2/TRBV6-3 . CASSHGTPTEAFF
TRBJ2-7 TRBV6-1 . CASSEALRSSGSSYEQYF
TRBJ2-1 TRBV15 . CATKLAGGTNEQFF
TRBJ2-3 TRBV2 . CASSAQGRADTQYF
TRBJ2-7 TRBV5-1 few CASRDSLPYEQYF
TRBJ1-1 TRBV29-1 . CSVDQTGGTEAFF
TRBJ2-7 TRBV7-2 . CASSHRTGQHEQYF
TRBJ2-7 TRBV18 . CASSPPASGSYEQYF
TRBJ2-7 TRBV28 . CASSRGGSYEQYF
TRBJ2-7 TRBV6-1 . CASSETSYEQYF
TRBJ2-7 TRBV7-9 . CASSAGLTPGEQYF
TRBJ2-2 TRBV19 . CASSRTSNAGELFF
TRBJ1-4 TRBV4-1 once CASSQPYATNEKLFF
TRBJ2-3 TRBV28 once CASIELGKGGARTDTQYF
TRBJ2-5 TRBV23-1 . CASRQIAGEKEETQYF
TRBJ1-5 TRBV4-2 . CASSRTGGNQPQHF
TRBJ1-6 TRBV7-2 . CASSLDPLMTGPYNSPLHF
TRBJ1-3 TRBV3-1/TRBV3-2 . CASSRGQATGNTIYF
TRBJ1-5 TRBV28 . CASRKRKVEESNQPQHF